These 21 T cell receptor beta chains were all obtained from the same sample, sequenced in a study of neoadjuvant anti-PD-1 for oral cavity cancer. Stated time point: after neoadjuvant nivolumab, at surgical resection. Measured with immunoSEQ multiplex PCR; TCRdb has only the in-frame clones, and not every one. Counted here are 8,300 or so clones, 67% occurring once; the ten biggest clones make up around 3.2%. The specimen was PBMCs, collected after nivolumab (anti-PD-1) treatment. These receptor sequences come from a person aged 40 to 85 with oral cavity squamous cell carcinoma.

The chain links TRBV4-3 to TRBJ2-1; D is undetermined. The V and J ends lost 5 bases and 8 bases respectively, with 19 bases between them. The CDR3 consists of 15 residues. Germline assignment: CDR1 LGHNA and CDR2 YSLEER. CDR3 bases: TGCGCCAGCAGCAAAGTTCCTCCCCCGGATGATGAGCAGTTCTTC. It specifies CASSKVPPPDDEQFF.

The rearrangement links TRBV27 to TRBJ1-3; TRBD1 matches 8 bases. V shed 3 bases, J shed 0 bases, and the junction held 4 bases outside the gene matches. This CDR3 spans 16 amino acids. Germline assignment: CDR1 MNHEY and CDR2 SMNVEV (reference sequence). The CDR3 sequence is CASSFRGPSSGNTIYF. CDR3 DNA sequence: TGTGCCAGCAGTTTCAGGGGGCCGAGCTCTGGAAACACCATATATTTT.

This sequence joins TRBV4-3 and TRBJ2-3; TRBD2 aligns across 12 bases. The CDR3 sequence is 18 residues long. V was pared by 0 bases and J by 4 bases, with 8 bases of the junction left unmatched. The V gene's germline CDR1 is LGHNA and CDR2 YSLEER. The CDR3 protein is CASSQDQVLAGGSDTQYF. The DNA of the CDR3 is TGCGCCAGCAGCCAAGATCAAGTACTAGCGGGGGGATCAGATACGCAGTATTTT.

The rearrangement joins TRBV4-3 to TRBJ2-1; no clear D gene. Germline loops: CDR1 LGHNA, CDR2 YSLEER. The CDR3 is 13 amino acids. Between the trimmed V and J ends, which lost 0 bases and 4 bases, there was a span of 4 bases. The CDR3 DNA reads TGCGCCAGCAGCCAAGACCTGTACAATGAGCAGTTCTTC. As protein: CASSQDLYNEQFF.

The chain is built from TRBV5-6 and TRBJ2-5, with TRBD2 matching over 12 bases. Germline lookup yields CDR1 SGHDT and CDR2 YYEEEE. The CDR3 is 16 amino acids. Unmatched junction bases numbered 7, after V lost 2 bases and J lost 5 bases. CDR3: CASSLRTSGAGETQYF. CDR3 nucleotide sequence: TGTGCCAGCAGCTTAAGGACTAGCGGGGCCGGGGAGACCCAGTACTTC.

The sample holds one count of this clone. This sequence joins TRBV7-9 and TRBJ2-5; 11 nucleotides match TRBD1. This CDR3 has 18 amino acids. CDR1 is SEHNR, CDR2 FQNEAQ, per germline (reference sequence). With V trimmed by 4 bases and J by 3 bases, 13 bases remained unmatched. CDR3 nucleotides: TGTGCCAGCAGCTCCCGGACAGGGGGCAACAGGGCGGAAGAGACCCAGTACTTC. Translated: CASSSRTGGNRAEETQYF.

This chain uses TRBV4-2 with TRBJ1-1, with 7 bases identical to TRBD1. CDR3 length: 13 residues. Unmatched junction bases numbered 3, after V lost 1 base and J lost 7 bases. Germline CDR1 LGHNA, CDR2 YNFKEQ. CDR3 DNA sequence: TGTGCCAGCAGCCAAGGCCGGGACAGTGAAGCTTTCTTT. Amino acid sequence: CASSQGRDSEAFF.

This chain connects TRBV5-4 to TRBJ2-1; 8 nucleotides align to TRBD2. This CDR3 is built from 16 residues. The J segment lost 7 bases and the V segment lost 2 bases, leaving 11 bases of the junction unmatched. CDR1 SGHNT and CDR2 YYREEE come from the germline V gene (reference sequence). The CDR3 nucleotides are TGTGCCAGCAGCTTAGGAGGCGGGGGGCCCTTGAATGAGCAGTTCTTC. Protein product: CASSLGGGGPLNEQFF.

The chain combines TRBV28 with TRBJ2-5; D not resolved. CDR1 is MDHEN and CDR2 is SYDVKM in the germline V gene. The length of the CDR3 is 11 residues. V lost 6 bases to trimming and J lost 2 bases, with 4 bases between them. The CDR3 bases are TGTGCCAGCAGGACTCAAGAGACCCAGTACTTC. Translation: CASRTQETQYF.

CDR3 region: CAIRGGTSPLHF. The CDR3 coding sequence is TGTGCCATCAGGGGGGGTACCTCACCCCTCCACTTT. The J gene is TRBJ1-6, the V gene TRBV10-3, with a weak D call TRBD1 (5 bases). Trimming cost V 6 bases and J 10 bases, with 10 bases left between them. The CDR3 extends over 12 amino acids. Germline V gene lookup returns CDR1 ENHRY and CDR2 SYGVKD.

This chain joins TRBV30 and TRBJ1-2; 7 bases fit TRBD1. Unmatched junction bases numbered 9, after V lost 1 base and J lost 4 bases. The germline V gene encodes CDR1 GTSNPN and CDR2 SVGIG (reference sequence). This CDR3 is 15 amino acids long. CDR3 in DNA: TGTGCCTGGAGTGCTCCTCAGGGGGTTGTCTATGGCTACACCTTC. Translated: CAWSAPQGVVYGYTF. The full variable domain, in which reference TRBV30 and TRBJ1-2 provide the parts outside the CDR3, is SQTIHQWPATLVQPVGSPLSLECTVEGTSNPNLYWYRQAAGRGLQLLFYSVGIGQISSEVPQNLSASRPQDRQFILSSKKLLLSDSGFYLCAWSAPQGVVYGYTFGSGTRLTVV.

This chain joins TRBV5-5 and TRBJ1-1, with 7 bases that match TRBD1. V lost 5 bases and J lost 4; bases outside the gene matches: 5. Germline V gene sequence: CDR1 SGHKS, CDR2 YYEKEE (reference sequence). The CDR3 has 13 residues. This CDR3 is CASRLEGATEAFF. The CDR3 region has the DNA TGTGCCAGCAGACTGGAGGGGGCCACTGAAGCTTTCTTT.

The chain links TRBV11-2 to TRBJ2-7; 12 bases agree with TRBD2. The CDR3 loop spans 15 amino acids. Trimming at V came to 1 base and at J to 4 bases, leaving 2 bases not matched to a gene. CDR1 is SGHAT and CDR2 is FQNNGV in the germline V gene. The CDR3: CASSLGTSGAYEQYF. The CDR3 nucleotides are TGTGCCAGCAGCTTAGGGACTAGCGGGGCGTACGAGCAGTACTTC. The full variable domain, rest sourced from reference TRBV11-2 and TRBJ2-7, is EAGVAQSPRYKIIEKRQSVAFWCNPISGHATLYWYQQILGQGPKLLIQFQNNGVVDDSQLPKDRFSAERLKGVDSTLKIQPAKLEDSAVYLCASSLGTSGAYEQYFGPGTRLTVT.

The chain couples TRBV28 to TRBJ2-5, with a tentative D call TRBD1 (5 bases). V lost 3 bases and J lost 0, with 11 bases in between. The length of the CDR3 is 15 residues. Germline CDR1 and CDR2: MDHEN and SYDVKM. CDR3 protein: CASSFGRGYQETQYF. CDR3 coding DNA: TGTGCCAGCAGTTTTGGTAGGGGTTACCAAGAGACCCAGTACTTC.

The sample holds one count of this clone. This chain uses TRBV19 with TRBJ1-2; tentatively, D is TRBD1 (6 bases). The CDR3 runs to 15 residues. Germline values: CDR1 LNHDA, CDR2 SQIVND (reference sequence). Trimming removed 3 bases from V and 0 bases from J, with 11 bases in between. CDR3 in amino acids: CASSMRQAANYGYTF. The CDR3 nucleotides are TGTGCCAGTAGTATGAGACAGGCGGCTAACTATGGCTACACCTTC.

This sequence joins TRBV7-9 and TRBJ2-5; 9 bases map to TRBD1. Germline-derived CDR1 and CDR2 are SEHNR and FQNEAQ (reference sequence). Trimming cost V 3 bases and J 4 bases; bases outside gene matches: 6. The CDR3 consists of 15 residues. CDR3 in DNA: TGTGCCAGCAGCTTCCGGACAGGGGAGAGAGAGACCCAGTACTTC. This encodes CASSFRTGERETQYF. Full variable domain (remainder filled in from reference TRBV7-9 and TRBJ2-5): DTGVSQNPRHKITKRGQNVTFRCDPISEHNRLYWYRQTLGQGPEFLTYFQNEAQLEKSRLLSDRFSAERPKGSFSTLEIQRTEQGDSAMYLCASSFRTGERETQYFGPGTRLLVL.

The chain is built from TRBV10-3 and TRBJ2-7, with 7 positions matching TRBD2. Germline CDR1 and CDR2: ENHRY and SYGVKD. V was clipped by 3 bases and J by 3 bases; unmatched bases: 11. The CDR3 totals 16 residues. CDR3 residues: CAISESYNSGHYEQYF. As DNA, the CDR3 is TGTGCCATCAGTGAATCTTATAATAGCGGGCACTACGAGCAGTACTTC.

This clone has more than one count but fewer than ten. The CDR3 DNA reads as TGTGCCAGTCGACAGGGAGACGAAAAACTGTTTTTT. Encoded protein: CASRQGDEKLFF. This chain uses TRBV25-1 with TRBJ1-4; 7 bases map to TRBD1. From germline, CDR1 is MGHDK and CDR2 SYGVNS. V shed 9 bases and J 8 bases; nucleotides not matched to a gene: 6. The CDR3 loop spans 12 amino acids.

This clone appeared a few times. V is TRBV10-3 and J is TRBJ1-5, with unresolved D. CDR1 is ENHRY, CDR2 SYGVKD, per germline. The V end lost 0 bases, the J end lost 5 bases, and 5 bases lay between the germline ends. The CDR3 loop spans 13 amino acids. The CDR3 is CAISESADQPQHF. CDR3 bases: TGTGCCATCAGTGAGTCGGCGGATCAGCCCCAGCATTTT.

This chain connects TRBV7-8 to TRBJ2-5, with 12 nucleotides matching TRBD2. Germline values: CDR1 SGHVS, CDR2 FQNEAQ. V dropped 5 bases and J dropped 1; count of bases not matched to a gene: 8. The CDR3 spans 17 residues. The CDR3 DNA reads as TGTGCCAGCAGCCAGGGACTAGCGGGCCCATCCCAAGAGACCCAGTACTTC. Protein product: CASSQGLAGPSQETQYF.

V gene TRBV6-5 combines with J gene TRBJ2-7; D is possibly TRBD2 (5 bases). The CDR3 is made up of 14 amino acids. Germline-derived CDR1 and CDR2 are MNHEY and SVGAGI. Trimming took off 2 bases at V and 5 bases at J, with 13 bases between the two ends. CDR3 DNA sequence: TGTGCCAGCAGTTACCGGGGTCGGATCGACGAGCAGTACTTC. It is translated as CASSYRGRIDEQYF.